The 13 T cell receptor beta chains listed next were all sequenced from one sample in a study of blood T cell repertoires in COVID-19. Sequencing was performed with immunoSEQ multiplex PCR; in TCRdb, only in-frame clones are kept and a portion is missing. The profile shows approximately 210,000 clones, roughly 80% of them singletons. What was sequenced was peripheral blood. The receptors stem from a man aged 55 to 70 with COVID-19, enrolled during active disease.

This chain links TRBV7-9 with TRBJ2-3; TRBD2 is a possible D gene (6 bases). The CDR3 covers 19 residues. Germline CDR1 reads SEHNR; CDR2 reads FQNEAQ (reference sequence). The V end was cut by 5 bases, the J end by 4 bases, with 28 bases between. The CDR3 DNA reads as TGTGCCAGCAGCGCCGGTTTCGTCTTAAGCCGGGAGCGGTCAGATACGCAGTATTTT. The encoded protein is CASSAGFVLSRERSDTQYF.

The chain employs TRBV6-1 and TRBJ1-5; the D gene is possibly TRBD1 (5 bases). The CDR3 runs 15 residues. V gave up 0 bases and J gave up 7 bases, with 13 bases separating them. Germline assignment: CDR1 MNHNS and CDR2 SASEGT. The CDR3 coding sequence is TGTGCCAGCAGTGAAGCGGCGCGGGGCTCGCAGCCCCAGCATTTT. As protein: CASSEAARGSQPQHF.

The rearrangement joins TRBV3-1 (or the pseudogene TRBV3-2) to TRBJ1-1; perhaps TRBD1 as D (6 bases). The V gene's germline CDR1 is LGHDT and CDR2 YNNKEL (reference sequence). V was shortened by 3 bases and J by 1 base, with 9 bases between the two germline ends. The CDR3 contains 14 residues. CDR3 sequence reads: CASSHEDRNTEAFF. The CDR3 DNA follows: TGTGCCAGCAGCCATGAGGACAGGAACACTGAAGCTTTCTTT.

The chain couples TRBV5-1 to TRBJ2-6; 8 bases map to TRBD1. The trim removed 4 bases at V and 4 bases at J, leaving 7 bases unmatched. CDR1 is SGHRS, CDR2 YFSETQ, per germline. The CDR3 is 16 residues long. This CDR3 is CASSPRTGSGANVLTF. The CDR3 nucleotides read TGCGCCAGCAGCCCCCGGACAGGGTCCGGGGCCAACGTCCTGACTTTC.

The CDR3 loop is CASSPGQARYQPQHF. CDR3 DNA: TGTGCCAGCAGTCCTGGACAGGCCCGGTATCAGCCCCAGCATTTT. The chain couples TRBV27 to TRBJ1-5, with 7 bases fitting TRBD1. CDR1 is MNHEY and CDR2 is SMNVEV in the germline V gene (reference sequence). CDR3 length: 15 amino acids. J gave up 5 bases and V 5 bases, and 9 bases lay outside the gene matches.

The V call is TRBV7-2, the J call TRBJ2-5, with D maybe TRBD1 (6 bases). Germline assignment: CDR1 SGHTA and CDR2 FQGNSA. V was clipped by 5 bases and J by 1 base, with 11 bases between them. This CDR3 contains 14 residues. In DNA, the CDR3 is TGTGCCAGCAGCCCCTACAGGGTCCAAGAGACCCAGTACTTC. Amino acid sequence: CASSPYRVQETQYF.

This rearrangement joins TRBV6-5 to TRBJ1-1; 8 nucleotides match TRBD1. Germline trimming cut 0 bases from V and 7 bases from J; bases unmatched to any gene: 7. Germline V lookup: CDR1 MNHEY, CDR2 SVGAGI. There are 15 residues in the CDR3. The CDR3 nucleotides read TGTGCCAGCAGTTACTCGGGGACAGGACGTCTTGAAGCTTTCTTT. It encodes CASSYSGTGRLEAFF.

This clone came up a few times. The chain links TRBV15 to TRBJ2-7, with TRBD1 matching 8 bases. Germline CDR1 and CDR2: LNHNV and YYDKDF (reference sequence). With V trimmed by 6 bases and J by 0 bases, 7 bases remained unmatched. The CDR3 sequence is 15 residues long. In DNA form, the CDR3 reads TGTGCCACCAGTTTAGGGGACAGGAGCTCCTACGAGCAGTACTTC. Protein sequence: CATSLGDRSSYEQYF. The whole variable domain, remainder taken from reference TRBV15 and TRBJ2-7, is DAMVIQNPRYQVTQFGKPVTLSCSQTLNHNVMYWYQQKSSQAPKLLFHYYDKDFNNEADTPDNFQSRRPNTSFCFLDIRSPGLGDTAMYLCATSLGDRSSYEQYFGPGTRLTVT.

The chain carries TRBV11-3 and TRBJ2-2, with 10 positions matching TRBD2. The CDR3 covers 15 residues. Looked up from germline, CDR1 is SGHNT and CDR2 is YENEEA. Trimming at V came to 5 bases and at J to 1 base, leaving 1 base not matched to a gene. CDR3 nucleotides: TGTGCCAGCAGCCCTAGCGGGGGGAACACCGGGGAGCTGTTTTTT. Translated: CASSPSGGNTGELFF.

V is TRBV19 and J is TRBJ2-3; weak D call: TRBD2 (8 bases). Between the trimmed V and J ends, which lost 0 bases and 4 bases, there was a span of 23 bases. This CDR3 region has 19 residues. The germline V gene has CDR1 LNHDA and CDR2 SQIVND (reference sequence). CDR3 in DNA: TGTGCCAGTAGTATAGATCTGGTGACAGGGACTAGGAGTGCAGATACGCAGTATTTT. This encodes CASSIDLVTGTRSADTQYF.

J is TRBJ2-5 and V is TRBV5-1; 14 bases are a match to TRBD2. The V and J ends lost 4 bases and 4 bases, in that order; junction bases with no gene match: 6. This CDR3 has 16 residues. Germline V CDR1 and CDR2: SGHRS, YFSETQ. The CDR3: CASSLTSGRAGETQYF. The CDR3 bases are TGCGCCAGCAGCCTGACTAGCGGGAGGGCCGGAGAGACCCAGTACTTC.

V is TRBV3-1 (or the pseudogene TRBV3-2) and J is TRBJ2-5; a possible D gene is TRBD1 (6 bases). The germline V gene encodes CDR1 LGHDT and CDR2 YNNKEL (reference sequence). The CDR3 loop spans 15 amino acids. Trimming stripped 5 bases from V and 2 bases from J, with 15 bases between. The CDR3 sequence is CASSSRTAIQETQYF. DNA of the CDR3: TGTGCCAGCAGCTCCCGGACAGCGATTCAAGAGACCCAGTACTTC.

The chain combines TRBV5-6 with TRBJ1-4; D might be TRBD1 (5 bases). Germline V CDR1 and CDR2: SGHDT, YYEEEE. The CDR3 loop spans 13 amino acids. The ends were cut back, 0 bases at V and 7 bases at J, with 7 bases in the middle. In DNA, the CDR3 is TGTGCCAGCAGCTTGGTGGGGGGTGAAAAACTGTTTTTT. It translates to CASSLVGGEKLFF.